This T cell receptor (beta chain) was captured by sequencing in a study of T cells in Graves' hyperthyroidism and ophthalmopathy. About the study: At the time of initial diagnosis and before any treatment, peripheral blood was collected.

This clonotype was found once. This could be a read error, since a much larger clone is one nucleotide away. There were TCR beta CDR3 regions amplified from RNA transcripts. HTBI primers were the set used in a first-round RT-PCR of the TCR CDR3. TCRdb re-called the multiplex PCR reads through MiXCR, storing one row per CDR3 protein. The table has 95,000 to 100,000 distinct CDR3 sequences, about half seen once. The study left out patients who had uncontrolled infection, other autoimmune disease, pregnancy or lactation. Fresh peripheral blood, around 9.2 ml of it, supplied the PBMCs. This TCR was recovered from a woman aged 40 to 50 with Graves' hyperthyroidism. Material: blood.

DNA of the CDR3: TGTGTCAGCAGCCCGTCGGTGACGAACACCGGGGAGCTGTTTTTT. Amino acids: CVSSPSVTNTGELFF. The rearrangement uses TRBV7-3 and TRBJ2-2; no reliable D call. CDR3 length: 15 amino acids. The germline gives CDR1 SGHTA, CDR2 FQGTGA. The full variable domain, completed using reference TRBV7-3 and TRBJ2-2, is GAGVSQTPSNKVTEKGKYVELRCDPISGHTALYWYRQSLGQGPEFLIYFQGTGAADDSGLPNDRFFAVRPEGSVSTLKIQRTERGDSAVYLCVSSPSVTNTGELFFGEGSRLTVL.